These T cell receptor beta chains were read from a single sample in a study of T cell repertoires in cytomegalovirus infection. In TCRdb, the reads were re-called with MiXCR into one record per CDR3 protein. Of about 770,000 distinct CDR3 sequences listed, about 27% were seen once; the top ten hold over 10%. What these receptors recognize is not known. The sequencing here drew on cultured CD8+ T cells from PBMCs, taken from culture after CMV antigen stimulation. All receptors come from a human donor in good health (CMV status not recorded). Some clones in this sample may be carry-over from other donors' samples. CDR3s leave out the opening cysteine and the closing phenylalanine or tryptophan. Fields, in order: J gene, CDR3 length, V gene, CDR3 protein.

j_gene: TRBJ1-2; len: 12; v_gene: TRBV14; CDR3aa: ASSQVLGIYGYT
j_gene: TRBJ2-3; len: 15; v_gene: TRBV6-1; CDR3aa: ASSEKGILKRTDTQY
j_gene: TRBJ2-7; len: 12; v_gene: TRBV14; CDR3aa: ASSQDGRRYKQY
j_gene: TRBJ2-4; len: 10; v_gene: TRBV2; CDR3aa: AAMGPVGIQY
j_gene: TRBJ1-1; len: 12; v_gene: TRBV4-3; CDR3aa: ASSQVGGNTEAF
j_gene: TRBJ1-6; len: 15; v_gene: TRBV4-3; CDR3aa: ASSQDWEGRSNSPLH
j_gene: TRBJ2-5; len: 14; v_gene: TRBV7-9; CDR3aa: ASSSGTTVVQETQY
j_gene: TRBJ2-5; len: 17; v_gene: TRBV7-2; CDR3aa: ASSFPPRLERGKQETQY
j_gene: TRBJ2-3; len: 14; v_gene: TRBV20-1; CDR3aa: SASSSEIRVYDTQY
j_gene: TRBJ1-1; len: 13; v_gene: TRBV4-1; CDR3aa: ASSQDRAGGTEAF
j_gene: TRBJ1-6; len: 13; v_gene: TRBV10-2; CDR3aa: ASSSVSSYNSPLH
j_gene: TRBJ2-7; len: 11; v_gene: TRBV10-2; CDR3aa: ASSTDTNYEQY
j_gene: TRBJ1-1; len: 12; v_gene: TRBV6-1; CDR3aa: ASSIYRANTEAF
j_gene: TRBJ2-7; len: 14; v_gene: TRBV7-9; CDR3aa: ASSKNPREGAYEQY
j_gene: TRBJ2-7; len: 12; v_gene: TRBV12-3/TRBV12-4; CDR3aa: ASRPSGSSYEQY
j_gene: TRBJ2-5; len: 15; v_gene: TRBV6-6; CDR3aa: ASSLSTSWASKETQY
j_gene: TRBJ2-3; len: 13; v_gene: TRBV12-3/TRBV12-4; CDR3aa: ASSYGGEGTDTQY
j_gene: TRBJ2-3; len: 11; v_gene: TRBV7-6; CDR3aa: ASSLAEGGAQY
j_gene: TRBJ2-1; len: 13; v_gene: TRBV13; CDR3aa: ASSLESSSYNEQF
j_gene: TRBJ2-1; len: 15; v_gene: TRBV7-9; CDR3aa: ASSSRMAGGNYNEQF
j_gene: TRBJ2-2; len: 9; v_gene: TRBV2; CDR3aa: ASIIPGELF
j_gene: TRBJ2-1; len: 14; v_gene: TRBV14; CDR3aa: ASSPSAGDSYNEQF
j_gene: TRBJ2-1; len: 13; v_gene: TRBV7-9; CDR3aa: ASSLVRGLSNEQF
j_gene: TRBJ2-5; len: 15; v_gene: TRBV7-6; CDR3aa: ASSLGLRTRGLETQY
j_gene: TRBJ2-7; len: 13; v_gene: TRBV6-5; CDR3aa: ASSYSLGAIYEQY
j_gene: TRBJ2-1; len: 13; v_gene: TRBV4-2; CDR3aa: ASNIASGVDNEQF
j_gene: TRBJ1-5; len: 13; v_gene: TRBV19; CDR3aa: ASSRTPGGNQPQH
j_gene: TRBJ1-4; len: 12; v_gene: TRBV19; CDR3aa: ASSIRDTHEKLF
j_gene: TRBJ1-2; len: 11; v_gene: TRBV4-3; CDR3aa: ASSQSLPSGYT
j_gene: TRBJ1-5; len: 13; v_gene: TRBV7-9; CDR3aa: ASSYSPGFNQPQH
j_gene: TRBJ2-2; len: 16; v_gene: TRBV6-5; CDR3aa: ASSYSIEQGRNTGELF
j_gene: TRBJ1-5; len: 15; v_gene: TRBV19; CDR3aa: ASTVGTGVYSNQPQH
j_gene: TRBJ1-1; len: 12; v_gene: TRBV7-8; CDR3aa: ASSLASSGTEAF
j_gene: TRBJ1-5; len: 10; v_gene: TRBV20-1; CDR3aa: SAPGGGQPQH
j_gene: TRBJ1-2; len: 13; v_gene: TRBV5-5; CDR3aa: ASSFWTGVNYGYT
j_gene: TRBJ1-2; len: 12; v_gene: TRBV27; CDR3aa: ASSLSGGIDGYT